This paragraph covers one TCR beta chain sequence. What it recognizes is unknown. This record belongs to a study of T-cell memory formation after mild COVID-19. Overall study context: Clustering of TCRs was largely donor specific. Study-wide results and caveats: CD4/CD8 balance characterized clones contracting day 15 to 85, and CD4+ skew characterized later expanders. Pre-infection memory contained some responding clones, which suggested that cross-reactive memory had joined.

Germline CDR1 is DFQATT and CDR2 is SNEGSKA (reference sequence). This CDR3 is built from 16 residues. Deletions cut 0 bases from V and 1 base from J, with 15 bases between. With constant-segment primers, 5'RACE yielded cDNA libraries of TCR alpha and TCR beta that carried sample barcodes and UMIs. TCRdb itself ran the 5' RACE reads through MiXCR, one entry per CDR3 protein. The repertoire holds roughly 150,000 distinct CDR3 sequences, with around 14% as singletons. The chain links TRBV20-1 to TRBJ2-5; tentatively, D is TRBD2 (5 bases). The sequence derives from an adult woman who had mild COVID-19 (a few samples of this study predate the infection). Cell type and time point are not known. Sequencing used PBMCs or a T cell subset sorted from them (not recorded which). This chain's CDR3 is CSARDPPGGVQETQYF. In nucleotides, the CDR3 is TGCAGTGCTAGAGATCCCCCCGGAGGAGTCCAAGAGACCCAGTACTTC.